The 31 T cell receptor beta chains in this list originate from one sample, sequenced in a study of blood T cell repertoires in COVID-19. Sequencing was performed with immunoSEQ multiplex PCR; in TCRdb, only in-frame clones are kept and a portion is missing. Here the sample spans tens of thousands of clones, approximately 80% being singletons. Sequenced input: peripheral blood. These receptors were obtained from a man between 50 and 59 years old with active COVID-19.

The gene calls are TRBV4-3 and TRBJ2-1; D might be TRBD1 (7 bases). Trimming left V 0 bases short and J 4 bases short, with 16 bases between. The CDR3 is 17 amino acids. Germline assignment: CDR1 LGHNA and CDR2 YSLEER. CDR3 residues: CASSQDLPGGPYNEQFF. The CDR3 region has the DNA TGCGCCAGCAGCCAAGATCTTCCAGGGGGGCCTTACAATGAGCAGTTCTTC.

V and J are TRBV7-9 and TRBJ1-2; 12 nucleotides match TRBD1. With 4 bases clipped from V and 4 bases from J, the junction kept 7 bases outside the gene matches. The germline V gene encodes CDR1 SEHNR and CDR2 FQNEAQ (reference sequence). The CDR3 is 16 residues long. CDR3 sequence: CASSSMGQGAFYGYTF. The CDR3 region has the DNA TGTGCCAGCAGCTCAATGGGACAGGGGGCTTTCTATGGCTACACCTTC.

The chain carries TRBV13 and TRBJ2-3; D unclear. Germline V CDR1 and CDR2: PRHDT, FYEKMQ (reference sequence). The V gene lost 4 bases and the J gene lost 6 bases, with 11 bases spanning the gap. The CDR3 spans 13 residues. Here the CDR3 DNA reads TGTGCCAGCAGCTACTCACCACGGGATACGCAGTATTTT. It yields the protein CASSYSPRDTQYF.

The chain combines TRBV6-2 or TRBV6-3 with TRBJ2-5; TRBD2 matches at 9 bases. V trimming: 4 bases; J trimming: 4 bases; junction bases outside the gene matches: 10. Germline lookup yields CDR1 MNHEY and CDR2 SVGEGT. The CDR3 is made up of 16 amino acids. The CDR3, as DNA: TGTGCCAGCAGTTTGAGACTAGCGGTAAAAGGAGAGACCCAGTACTTC. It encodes CASSLRLAVKGETQYF.

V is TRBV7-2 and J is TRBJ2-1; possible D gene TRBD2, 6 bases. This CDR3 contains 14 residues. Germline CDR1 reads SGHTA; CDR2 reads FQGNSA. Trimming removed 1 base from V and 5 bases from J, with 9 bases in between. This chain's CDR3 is CASSLGGGNNEQFF. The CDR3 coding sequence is TGTGCCAGCAGCTTAGGTGGGGGGAACAATGAGCAGTTCTTC. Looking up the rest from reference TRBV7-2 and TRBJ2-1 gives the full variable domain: GAGVSQSPSNKVTEKGKDVELRCDPISGHTALYWYRQSLGQGLEFLIYFQGNSAPDKSGLPSDRFSAERTGGSVSTLTIQRTQQEDSAVYLCASSLGGGNNEQFFGPGTRLTVL.

The CDR3 DNA sequence: TGTGCCAGCAGCACTGGACAGGGTACAGATACGCAGTATTTT. Translation: CASSTGQGTDTQYF. This chain uses TRBV7-3 with TRBJ2-3, with 8 bases fitting TRBD1. CDR3 size: 14 residues. J lost 3 bases, V lost 5 bases, and 4 bases had no gene match. Germline loops: CDR1 SGHTA, CDR2 FQGTGA.

Here the CDR3 DNA reads TGTGCCAGCAGCTTGGCGGCAGGAAGTAATCGTAATTCACCCCTCCACTTT. It is translated as CASSLAAGSNRNSPLHF. The chain employs TRBV5-8 and TRBJ1-6; D unresolved. The CDR3 is made up of 17 amino acids. The germline V and J ends were trimmed by 0 bases and 6 bases, with 16 bases remaining between them. Germline CDR1 SGHTS, CDR2 YDEGEE.

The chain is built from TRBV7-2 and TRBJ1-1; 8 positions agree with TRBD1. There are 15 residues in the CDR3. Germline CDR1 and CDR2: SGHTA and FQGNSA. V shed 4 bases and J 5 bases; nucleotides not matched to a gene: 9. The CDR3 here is CASSSRRGRGTEAFF. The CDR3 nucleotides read TGTGCCAGCAGCTCCCGCAGGGGGCGCGGGACTGAAGCTTTCTTT.

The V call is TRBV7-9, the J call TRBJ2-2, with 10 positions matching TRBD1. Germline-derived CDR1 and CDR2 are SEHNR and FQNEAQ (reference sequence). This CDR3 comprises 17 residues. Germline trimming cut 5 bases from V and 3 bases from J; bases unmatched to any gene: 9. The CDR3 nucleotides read TGTGCCAGCAGCCAAAAACCGGGACAGGGGTACACCGGGGAGCTGTTTTTT. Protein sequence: CASSQKPGQGYTGELFF.

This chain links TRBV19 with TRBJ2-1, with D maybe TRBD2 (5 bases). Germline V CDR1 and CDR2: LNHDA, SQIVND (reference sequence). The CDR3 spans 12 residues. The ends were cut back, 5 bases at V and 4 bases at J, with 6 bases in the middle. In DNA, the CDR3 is TGTGCCAGTAGTCGGACTTACAATGAGCAGTTCTTC. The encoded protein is CASSRTYNEQFF.

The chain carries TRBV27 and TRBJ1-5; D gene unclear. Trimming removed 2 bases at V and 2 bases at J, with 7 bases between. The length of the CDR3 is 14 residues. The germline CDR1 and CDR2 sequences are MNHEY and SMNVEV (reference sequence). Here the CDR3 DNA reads TGTGCCAGCAGTTTAACTCAGGGCAATCAGCCCCAGCATTTT. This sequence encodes CASSLTQGNQPQHF.

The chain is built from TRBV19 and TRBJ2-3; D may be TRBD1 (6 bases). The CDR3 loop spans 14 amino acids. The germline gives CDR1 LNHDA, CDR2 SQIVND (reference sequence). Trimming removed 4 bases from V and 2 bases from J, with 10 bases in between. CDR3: CASSRGGSTDTQYF. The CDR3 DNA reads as TGTGCCAGTAGTAGAGGGGGTTCCACAGATACGCAGTATTTT.

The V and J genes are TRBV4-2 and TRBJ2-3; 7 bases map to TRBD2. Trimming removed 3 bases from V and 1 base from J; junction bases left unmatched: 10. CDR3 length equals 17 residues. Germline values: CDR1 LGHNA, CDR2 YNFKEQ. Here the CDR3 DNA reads TGTGCCAGCAGCCAGGCATTTAGCGGGTCGCGCACAGATACGCAGTATTTT. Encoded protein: CASSQAFSGSRTDTQYF.

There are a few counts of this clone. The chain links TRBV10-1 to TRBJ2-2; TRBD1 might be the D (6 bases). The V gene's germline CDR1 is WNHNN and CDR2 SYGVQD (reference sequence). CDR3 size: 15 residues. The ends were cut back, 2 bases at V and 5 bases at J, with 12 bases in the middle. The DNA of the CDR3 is TGCGCCAGCAGTGAGAGAGACAGGATAACCGGGGAGCTGTTTTTT. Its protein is CASSERDRITGELFF.

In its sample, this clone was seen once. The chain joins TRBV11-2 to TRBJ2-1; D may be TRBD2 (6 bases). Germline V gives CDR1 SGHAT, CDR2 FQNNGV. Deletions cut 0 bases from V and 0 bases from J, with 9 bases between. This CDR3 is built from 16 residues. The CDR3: CASSLEAGSSYNEQFF. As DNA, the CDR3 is TGTGCCAGCAGCTTAGAGGCGGGAAGCTCCTACAATGAGCAGTTCTTC.

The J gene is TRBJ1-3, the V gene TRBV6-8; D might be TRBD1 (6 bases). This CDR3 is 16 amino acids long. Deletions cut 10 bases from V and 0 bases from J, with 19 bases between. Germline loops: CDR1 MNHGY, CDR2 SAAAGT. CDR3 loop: CATSRNDRNSGNTIYF. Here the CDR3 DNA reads TGTGCCACCTCAAGGAATGACAGGAACTCTGGAAACACCATATATTTT.

The CDR3: CATSGTRAGAFF. The CDR3 coding sequence is TGTGCCACCAGCGGTACCAGGGCCGGGGCTTTCTTT. The chain employs TRBV15 and TRBJ1-1, with a tentative D call TRBD1 (5 bases). V was shortened by 5 bases and J by 11 bases, with 15 bases between the two germline ends. The CDR3 loop spans 12 amino acids. Germline V lookup: CDR1 LNHNV, CDR2 YYDKDF (reference sequence).

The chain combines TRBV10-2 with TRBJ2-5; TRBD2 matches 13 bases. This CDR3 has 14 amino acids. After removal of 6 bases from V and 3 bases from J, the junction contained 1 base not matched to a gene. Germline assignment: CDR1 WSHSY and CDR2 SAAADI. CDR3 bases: TGCGCCAGCAGAGGACTAGCGGGAGAAGAGACCCAGTACTTC. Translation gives CASRGLAGEETQYF.

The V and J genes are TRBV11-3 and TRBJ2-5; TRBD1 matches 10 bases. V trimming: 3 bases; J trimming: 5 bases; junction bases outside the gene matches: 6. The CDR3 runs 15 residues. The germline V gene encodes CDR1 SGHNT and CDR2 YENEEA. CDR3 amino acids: CASSLEGQGWETQYF. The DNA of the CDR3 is TGTGCCAGCAGCTTGGAGGGACAGGGGTGGGAGACCCAGTACTTC.

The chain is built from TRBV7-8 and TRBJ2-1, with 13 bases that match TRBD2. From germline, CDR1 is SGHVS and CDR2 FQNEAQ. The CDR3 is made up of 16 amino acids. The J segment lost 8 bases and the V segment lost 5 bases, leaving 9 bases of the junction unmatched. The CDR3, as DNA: TGTGCCAGCAGCCCAAGGACTAGCGGGAGTGGTCATGAGCAGTTCTTC. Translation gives CASSPRTSGSGHEQFF.

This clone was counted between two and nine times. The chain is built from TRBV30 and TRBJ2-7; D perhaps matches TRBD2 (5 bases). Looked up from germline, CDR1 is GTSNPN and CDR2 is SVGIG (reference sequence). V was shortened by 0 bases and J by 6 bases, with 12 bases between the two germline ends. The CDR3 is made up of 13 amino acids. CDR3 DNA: TGTGCCTGGAGTGTCCGGGGTATGGTCGAGCAGTACTTC. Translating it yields CAWSVRGMVEQYF.

The CDR3 DNA is TGTGCCAGCTCCAACGGAGAGGTTGTGGGTGGCTACACCTTC. Translating it yields CASSNGEVVGGYTF. The J gene is TRBJ1-2, the V gene TRBV28; D unclear. Per the germline V gene, CDR1 is MDHEN and CDR2 is SYDVKM. The length of the CDR3 is 14 residues. Trimming cost V 8 bases and J 7 bases, with 20 bases left between them.

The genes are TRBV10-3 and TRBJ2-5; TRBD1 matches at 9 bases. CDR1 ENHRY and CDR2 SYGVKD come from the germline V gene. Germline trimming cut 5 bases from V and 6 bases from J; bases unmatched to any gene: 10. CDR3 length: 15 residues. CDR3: CAISPSDRGIKTQYF. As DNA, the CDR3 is TGTGCCATCAGTCCGTCCGACAGGGGGATTAAGACCCAGTACTTC.

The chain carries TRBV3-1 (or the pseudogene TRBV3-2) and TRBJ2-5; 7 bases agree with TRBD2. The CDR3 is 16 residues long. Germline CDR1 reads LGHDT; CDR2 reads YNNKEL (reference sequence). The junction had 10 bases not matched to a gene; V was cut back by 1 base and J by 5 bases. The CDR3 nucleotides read TGTGCCAGCAGCCAAGGGGTAGCGGGTCGCTATGAGACCCAGTACTTC. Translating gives CASSQGVAGRYETQYF.

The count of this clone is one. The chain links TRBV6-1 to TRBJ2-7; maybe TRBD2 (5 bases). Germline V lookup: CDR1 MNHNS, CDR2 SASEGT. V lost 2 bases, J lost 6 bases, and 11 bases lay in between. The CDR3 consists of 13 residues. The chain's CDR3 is CASSESTRTEQYF. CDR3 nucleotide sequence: TGTGCCAGCAGTGAATCCACTAGGACCGAGCAGTACTTC.

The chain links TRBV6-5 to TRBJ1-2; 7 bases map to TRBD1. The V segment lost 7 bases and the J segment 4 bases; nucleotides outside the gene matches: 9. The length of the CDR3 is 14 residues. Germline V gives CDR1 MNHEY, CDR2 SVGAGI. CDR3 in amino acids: CASTPGQRFYGYTF. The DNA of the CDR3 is TGTGCCAGCACCCCGGGACAGAGATTCTATGGCTACACCTTC.

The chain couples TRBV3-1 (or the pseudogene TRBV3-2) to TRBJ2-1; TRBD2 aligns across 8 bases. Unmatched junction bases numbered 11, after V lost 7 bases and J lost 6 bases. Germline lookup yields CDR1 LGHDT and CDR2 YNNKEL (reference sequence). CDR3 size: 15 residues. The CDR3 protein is CASTLAGPSSNEQFF. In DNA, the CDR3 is TGTGCCAGCACATTAGCGGGGCCGTCATCCAATGAGCAGTTCTTC.

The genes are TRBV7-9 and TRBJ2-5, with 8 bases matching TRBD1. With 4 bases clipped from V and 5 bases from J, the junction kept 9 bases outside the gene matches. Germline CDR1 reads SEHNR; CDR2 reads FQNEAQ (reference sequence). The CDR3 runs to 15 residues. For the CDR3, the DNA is TGTGCCAGCAGCTCACCCGGACAGGGCGGCGAGACCCAGTACTTC. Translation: CASSSPGQGGETQYF. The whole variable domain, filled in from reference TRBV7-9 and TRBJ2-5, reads DTGVSQNPRHKITKRGQNVTFRCDPISEHNRLYWYRQTLGQGPEFLTYFQNEAQLEKSRLLSDRFSAERPKGSFSTLEIQRTEQGDSAMYLCASSSPGQGGETQYFGPGTRLLVL.

This chain's CDR3 is CASSNLGTAGNTIYF. The CDR3 region has the DNA TGTGCCAGTAGTAATCTAGGGACAGCTGGAAACACCATATATTTT. V is TRBV19 and J is TRBJ1-3; 7 nucleotides line up with TRBD1. Germline V gene lookup returns CDR1 LNHDA and CDR2 SQIVND (reference sequence). V lost 4 bases to trimming and J lost 2 bases; unmatched junction nucleotides: 5. This CDR3 region has 15 residues. Full variable domain (outside the CDR3, taken from reference TRBV19 and TRBJ1-3): DGGITQSPKYLFRKEGQNVTLSCEQNLNHDAMYWYRQDPGQGLRLIYYSQIVNDFQKGDIAEGYSVSREKKESFPLTVTSAQKNPTAFYLCASSNLGTAGNTIYFGEGSWLTVV.

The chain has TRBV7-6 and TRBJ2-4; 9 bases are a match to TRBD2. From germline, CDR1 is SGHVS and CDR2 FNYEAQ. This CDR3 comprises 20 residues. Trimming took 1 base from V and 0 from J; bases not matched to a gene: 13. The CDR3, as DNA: TGTGCCAGCAGCTTAGGGGTCCCGGGACTAGCAGACCTAGCCAAAAACATTCAGTACTTC. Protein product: CASSLGVPGLADLAKNIQYF.

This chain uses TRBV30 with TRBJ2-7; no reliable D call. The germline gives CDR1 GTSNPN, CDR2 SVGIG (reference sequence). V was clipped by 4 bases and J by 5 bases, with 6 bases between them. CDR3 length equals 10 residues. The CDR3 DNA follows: TGTGCCTGGACGGCGGACGAGCAGTACTTC. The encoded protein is CAWTADEQYF. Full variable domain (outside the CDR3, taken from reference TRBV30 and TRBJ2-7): SQTIHQWPATLVQPVGSPLSLECTVEGTSNPNLYWYRQAAGRGLQLLFYSVGIGQISSEVPQNLSASRPQDRQFILSSKKLLLSDSGFYLCAWTADEQYFGPGTRLTVT.